This T cell receptor beta chain was documented in a study of T-cell memory formation after mild COVID-19. TCRdb called the 5' RACE reads again in MiXCR, with one record for every CDR3 protein. Seen here are 75,000 to 90,000 distinct CDR3 sequences, more than 11% observed once, and the top ten hold about a third. V shed 4 bases, J shed 0 bases, and the junction held 3 bases outside the gene matches. The CDR3 spans 15 residues. Germline CDR1 SEHNR, CDR2 FQNEAQ (reference sequence). The source of this sequence is an adult woman who had mild COVID-19 (a few samples of this study predate the infection). Cell type and time point are not known. The V and J genes are TRBV7-9 and TRBJ2-1; 7 bases map to TRBD2. The material sequenced was PBMCs or a T cell subset sorted from them (not recorded which). The DNA for the CDR3 is TGTGCCAGCAGCTATCTAGCGGACTCCTACAATGAGCAGTTCTTC. It translates to CASSYLADSYNEQFF.